This section outlines one TCR beta chain sequence together with its context. No antigen is known for it. The junction does not match germline at one end; this may be a read error. At diagnosis, tumor, uninvolved tumor-adjacent lung and peripheral blood were collected and then preserved as a mix of FFPE and fresh-frozen material. For TCR repertoire profiling, blood samples were analyzed as peripheral blood mononuclear cells. The sample originates from a study of T cells in localized non-small cell lung cancer (TCRdb year 2020). About the full investigation: T cell repertoires of a few hundred early-stage NSCLC patients were analyzed, with tumors being compared against uninvolved tumor-adjacent lungs. The cohort was made up of a few hundred treatment-naive NSCLC patients whose localized lung tumors had been resected. A mean age of 66.3 years was recorded for the NSCLC patients, of whom roughly 130 were male and more than 85 were female. Overall study outcomes, separate from this receptor: Because of the exploratory design, TCR variables were selected using unadjusted p-values without false-discovery rate correction. Longer overall survival was associated with higher blood T cell density, whereas shorter survival was associated with higher adjacent-lung clonality. Uninvolved tumor-adjacent lung showed the highest T cell clonality, higher than tumor, which suggests more focused antigenic responses in the uninvolved tumor-adjacent lung. Because multi-region sequencing of the tumors was not done, intratumor heterogeneity could not be ruled out. Of the top 100 tumor clones, a median of approximately 60 were detected in paired uninvolved adjacent lung; under 35 were also among that lung's top 100.

The immunoSEQ Assay was used to sequence TCR beta CDR3 regions from DNA. On the study's bioinformatics: To compute T cell density, TCR beta template counts were normalized to usable DNA, which was estimated by amplifying housekeeping genes. Using the preseqR package, richness was estimated by extrapolating to 120,000 templates for tissue samples and 400,000 templates for PBMC samples. Clonality was taken to be one minus Pielou's evenness. Tissue-enriched TCRs were identified by differential abundance testing using productive amino-acid clonotypes, minimum total count 5 and alpha 0.1. The Jaccard Index and the Morisita Overlap Index were used to quantify repertoire overlap between compartments. GLIPH clustered TCR beta CDR3s with public tetramer-defined viral CDR3s; viral motifs required at least three viral sequences plus V-gene enrichment. Here the immuneACCESS table is served through TCRdb, limited to in-frame sequences with V and J called. Missing clones are a known gap in these copies; in checked studies unresolved V genes cover under half, and the rest lacks a known reason. Clonal size and the V and J genes are those of that table, whereas D and trimming came from the DNA. The sample profile shows about 59,000 clones; just over 90% of them were found once. Just under 20% of the sample is held by the ten biggest clonotypes.

The sequencing here drew on peripheral blood, taken before any cancer treatment. The receptor comes from a man between 40 and 75 years old with stage I lung adenocarcinoma.

The sequence in DNA is TGCGCCAGCAGCCAAGACCCGGGCCCCTCCTACGAGCAGTACTTC. Its translation reads: CASSQDPGPSYEQYF. The V gene is TRBV7-3 and the J gene is TRBJ2-7; the D gene remains uncertain. The CDR3 contains 15 residues, cysteine and phenylalanine counted. Only the CDR3 DNA is retained, 45 bases long and in frame from the first base. CDR1 and CDR2 are read off the germline V gene as SGHTA and FQGTGA.